A single sample gave rise to the 9 T cell receptor beta chains below, sequenced in a study of response to subunit inactivated influenza vaccine. TCRdb analysed the RT-PCR reads with MiXCR anew, one entry per CDR3 protein. Altogether about 610,000 distinct CDR3 sequences are present, around 15% being singletons, with the ten largest covering around 10%. The sequencing here drew on PBMCs from blood, taken 11 to 12 days after vaccination. Receptors were obtained from a middle-aged man who received an inactivated influenza vaccine.

The chain is built from TRBV20-1 and TRBJ2-7; D tentatively fits TRBD1 or TRBD2 (5 bases each). The germline CDR1 and CDR2 sequences are DFQATT and SNEGSKA (reference sequence). This CDR3 contains 15 residues. V lost 5 bases and J lost 6, with 23 bases in between. CDR3: CSAGPRGRVAGEQYF. The CDR3 DNA sequence: TGCAGTGCTGGGCCTCGTGGCAGGGTGGCGGGCGAGCAGTACTTC.

In this sample, this clonotype turned up a few times. This chain connects TRBV11-3 to TRBJ2-1; unclear D gene. Germline V lookup: CDR1 SGHNT, CDR2 YENEEA. V dropped 5 bases and J dropped 5 bases, with 7 bases sitting between them. The CDR3 is made up of 12 amino acids. The CDR3 is CASSGENNEQFF. DNA of the CDR3: TGTGCCAGCAGCGGAGAAAACAATGAGCAGTTCTTC.

This clonotype has more than one count but fewer than ten. The chain joins TRBV3-1 to TRBJ2-7; TRBD1 matches at 8 bases. The CDR3 runs to 13 residues. Germline-derived CDR1 and CDR2 are LGHDT and YNNKEL (reference sequence). Unmatched junction bases numbered 6, after V lost 2 bases and J lost 9 bases. The CDR3 region has the DNA TGTGCCAGCAGCCAACAGGACAGGGTTGGGCAGTACTTC. Translated: CASSQQDRVGQYF.

V and J are TRBV4-1 and TRBJ2-7, with 11 bases that match TRBD1. This CDR3 region has 15 residues. Germline loops: CDR1 MGHRA, CDR2 YSYEKL. Losses at the gene ends were 6 bases for V and 5 bases for J; bases not matched to a gene: 9. The CDR3 sequence: CASSPRDRGFDEQYF. CDR3 DNA: TGCGCCAGCAGTCCCCGGGACAGGGGGTTCGACGAGCAGTACTTC.

This clonotype was observed a few times. The J gene is TRBJ2-7, the V gene TRBV7-2; maybe TRBD1 (5 bases). V lost 6 bases, J lost 2 bases, and 20 bases lay in between. The CDR3 length is 16 residues. Per germline, CDR1 SGHTA and CDR2 FQGNSA. CDR3 DNA: TGTGCCAGCAGACCGAGTACAGGCCTTCCCACCTACGAGCAGTACTTC. This encodes CASRPSTGLPTYEQYF.

The chain joins TRBV10-3 to TRBJ1-4; 7 bases are a match to TRBD1. The V gene end was trimmed by 6 bases and the J gene end by 0 bases; junction bases not matched to a gene: 4. This CDR3 has 15 residues. Looked up from germline, CDR1 is ENHRY and CDR2 is SYGVKD. The CDR3 loop reads CAISSGQTTNEKLFF. The CDR3 DNA is TGTGCCATCAGCTCGGGACAGACAACTAATGAAAAACTGTTTTTT.

This clonotype was seen a handful of times. This chain links TRBV15 with TRBJ1-5; D is unresolved. Germline V gives CDR1 LNHNV, CDR2 YYDKDF (reference sequence). The CDR3 spans 13 residues. The V gene lost 0 bases and the J gene lost 4 bases, with 4 bases spanning the gap. The CDR3: CATSRDLNQPQHF. In nucleotides, the CDR3 is TGTGCCACCAGCAGAGACCTTAATCAGCCCCAGCATTTT.

This clonotype was observed many times. V usage is TRBV5-1 and J usage is TRBJ2-3, with D perhaps TRBD1 (5 bases). The CDR3 sequence is 15 residues long. V was trimmed by 4 bases and J by 1 base, leaving 13 bases between them. From germline, CDR1 is SGHRS and CDR2 YFSETQ. The chain's CDR3 is CASSVSWGRTDTQYF. Here the CDR3 DNA reads TGCGCCAGCAGCGTTTCTTGGGGCCGCACAGATACGCAGTATTTT.

V usage is TRBV20-1 and J usage is TRBJ1-5; TRBD1 aligns across 12 bases. The J segment lost 1 base and the V segment lost 2 bases, leaving 9 bases of the junction unmatched. Germline CDR1 reads DFQATT; CDR2 reads SNEGSKA (reference sequence). The CDR3 runs 18 residues. CDR3: CSARNRDRGRVSNQPQHF. Written as DNA, the CDR3 is TGCAGTGCTAGAAACCGGGACAGGGGGCGAGTAAGCAATCAGCCCCAGCATTTT.